The clone carrying this T cell receptor (beta chain) turned up a few times. Its antigen is as yet unknown. Ophthalmopathy cases scored 3 or more on the Clinical Activity Score and 4 or more on NOSPECS grade, with duration below 3 months. The entry originates in a study of T cells in Graves' hyperthyroidism and ophthalmopathy. General study results and limits: Peripheral blood also featured most of the thyroid clonotypes expanded above 0.001. Ophthalmopathy was separated from stable hyperthyroidism by a 13 V-J model.

Trimming stripped 10 bases from V and 0 bases from J, with 13 bases between. CDR1 SNHLY and CDR2 FYNNEI come from the germline V gene. The CDR3 sequence is 14 residues long. Template material for amplifying TCR beta CDR3 regions consisted of RNA transcripts. The TCR CDR3 was amplified in a first-round RT-PCR using the HTBI primer set. MiXCR was run by TCRdb on the multiplex PCR reads, yielding one entry per CDR3 protein. The sample includes about half a million distinct CDR3 sequences, roughly 16% of them seen just once. Sequenced sample: blood. J is TRBJ2-4 and V is TRBV2; D unclear. The source is a woman aged 30 to 39 with Graves' ophthalmopathy. The CDR3 reads CATRQVLAKNIQYF. The CDR3 DNA reads TGTGCCACCAGGCAGGTCTTAGCCAAAAACATTCAGTACTTC.